This T cell receptor (beta chain) was obtained from a study of cytomegalovirus exposure and HLA in healthy donors. Study overall: Drawn from HLA-typed donors, about 85 million unique TCRs were held in an early data release. Whole-study results and caveats: It was taken for granted in presence/absence analyses that sequencing depth across donors was roughly uniform. A later analysis associated under 20,000 TCR beta sequences with HLA alleles at a 0.05 false discovery rate.

PCR employed 60 Vbeta and 13 Jbeta primers. Repertoires were generated with immunoSEQ multiplex PCR, while TCRdb's copy carries only in-frame clones and drops some. The table has 150,000 to 200,000 clones, 65% to 80% seen once. Comment on this clone: The antigen is not known.

The receptor was derived from a woman between 40 and 55 years old in good health and CMV-seronegative. The sequenced sample was PBMCs.

The CDR3 protein is CASSLYPPRAGGANEQFF. CDR3 nucleotides: TGTGCCAGCAGCTTATATCCCCCTCGCGCGGGAGGTGCGAATGAGCAGTTCTTC. This chain links TRBV11-3 with TRBJ2-1, with 8 bases lining up with TRBD2. The trim removed 2 bases at V and 7 bases at J, leaving 16 bases unmatched. Germline CDR1 is SGHNT and CDR2 is YENEEA. The CDR3 is made up of 18 amino acids.